This paragraph covers one T cell receptor (beta chain) sequence. Sequenced by immunoSEQ multiplex PCR; TCRdb stores in-frame clones only, minus some. The table lists around 80,000 clones, approximately 90% of them singletons, with 0.87% in the top ten. The data derive from a study of PD-L1 blockade in urothelial cancer. As for the study in general: Blood drawn 3 weeks (second dose) and 6 weeks after treatment start was analyzed.

This CDR3 spans 13 amino acids. The V gene lost 1 base and the J gene lost 11 bases, with 12 bases spanning the gap. Looked up from germline, CDR1 is SNHLY and CDR2 is FYNNEI. Time point reported: peripheral blood 6 weeks after treatment start. The material was PBMCs, obtained around atezolizumab (anti-PD-L1) treatment. J is TRBJ2-1 and V is TRBV2; tentatively, D is TRBD2 (6 bases). The receptor was isolated from an elderly woman with urothelial cancer. The DNA for the CDR3 is TGTGCCAGCAGTGAAGGCCCGCGGGAAAAGCAGTTCTTC. Its translation: CASSEGPREKQFF.